This T cell receptor beta chain was captured in a study of cytomegalovirus exposure and HLA in healthy donors. Regarding the study as a whole: Analysis performed later found more than 15,000 TCR beta sequences associated with HLA alleles at 0.05 false discovery rate. As a later analysis showed, several of the most significant clusters appeared to be linked to common viral pathogens.

About this clone: Its target is unknown.

Trimming shortened V by 4 bases and J by 3 bases, and 13 bases separated the two germline ends. This CDR3 comprises 14 residues. CDR1 is SGHNT and CDR2 is YYREEE in the germline V gene (reference sequence). Primers: 60 Vbeta forward and 13 Jbeta reverse. The data were produced by immunoSEQ multiplex PCR, yet TCRdb's version contains in-frame clones alone and is incomplete. The sample includes tens of thousands of clones, 78% seen only once; the top ten take 9.7%. This sequence originates from a man aged 35 to 55 in good health and CMV-seronegative. V and J are TRBV5-4 and TRBJ1-1, with D possibly being TRBD1 (5 bases). The material sequenced was PBMCs. CDR3 amino acids: CASSAYRGDTEAFF. DNA for the CDR3: TGTGCCAGCAGCGCCTATCGGGGGGACACTGAAGCTTTCTTT.